Each of the 20 T cell receptor beta chains below was sequenced from the same sample in a study of Graves' ophthalmopathy and Graves' hyperthyroidism. Scientists amplified the TCR beta CDR3 regions from RNA transcripts. RT-PCR in the first round used HTBI primers; a second-round multiplex PCR followed. TCRdb called the multiplex PCR reads again in MiXCR, with one record for every CDR3 protein. The sample yields about 160,000 distinct CDR3 sequences, 39% seen once. Sequenced material: peripheral blood. These receptors were obtained from a man aged 25-45 years with Graves' ophthalmopathy.

The chain has TRBV4-2 and TRBJ1-5, with D possibly being TRBD1 (5 bases). The V end was cut by 4 bases, the J end by 0 bases, with 16 bases between. CDR1 and CDR2 from the germline V gene are LGHNA and YNFKEQ. The CDR3 is 17 residues long. The CDR3 DNA sequence: TGTGCCAGCAGCCGGGGCACAAATTCTAATAGCAATCAGCCCCAGCATTTT. Its protein product is CASSRGTNSNSNQPQHF.

This clonotype showed up many times. The CDR3 is CASSEREGSREEQYF. Here the CDR3 DNA reads TGTGCCAGCAGTGAGCGGGAGGGGAGTAGGGAGGAGCAGTACTTC. V gene TRBV2 combines with J gene TRBJ2-7; 9 bases match TRBD2. This CDR3 is 15 amino acids long. The V gene end was trimmed by 3 bases and the J gene end by 7 bases; junction bases not matched to a gene: 10. Germline V lookup: CDR1 SNHLY, CDR2 FYNNEI. Full variable domain (missing parts from reference TRBV2 and TRBJ2-7): EPEVTQTPSHQVTQMGQEVILRCVPISNHLYFYWYRQILGQKVEFLVSFYNNEISEKSEIFDDQFSVERPDGSNFTLKIRSTKLEDSAMYFCASSEREGSREEQYFGPGTRLTVT.

J is TRBJ2-7 and V is TRBV28; 7 nucleotides match TRBD2. The junction had 14 bases not matched to a gene; V was cut back by 5 bases and J by 4 bases. CDR1 is MDHEN and CDR2 is SYDVKM in the germline V gene. The CDR3 has 16 amino acids. The CDR3 nucleotides are TGTGCCAGCAGTCCCTCTTATCTAGCGGAGGCTTACGAGCAGTACTTC. This gives the protein CASSPSYLAEAYEQYF.

This clonotype was detected many times. The rearrangement links TRBV4-1 to TRBJ2-7; perhaps TRBD2 as D (5 bases). The CDR3 extends over 16 amino acids. V lost 1 base and J 3 bases, leaving 16 bases between the germline ends. Germline CDR1 reads MGHRA; CDR2 reads YSYEKL. The DNA of the CDR3 is TGCGCCAGCAGCCAAGGAGGGATTAGCGCATTCTACGAGCAGTACTTC. It encodes CASSQGGISAFYEQYF.

This clonotype was counted at least ten times. CDR3 loop: CASGTEQYF. The CDR3 region has the DNA TGTGCCAGCGGAACCGAGCAGTACTTC. The chain recombines TRBV6-1 with TRBJ2-7; D is unclear. Trimming left V 8 bases short and J 6 bases short, with 5 bases between. Per the germline V gene, CDR1 is MNHNS and CDR2 is SASEGT. This CDR3 has 9 residues.

The gene calls are TRBV4-3 and TRBJ1-2; 10 positions match TRBD1. V gave up 4 bases and J gave up 4 bases; unmatched junction bases: 9. This CDR3 is 16 amino acids long. CDR1 LGHNA and CDR2 YSLEER come from the germline V gene. The CDR3 DNA reads as TGCGCCAGCAGCCCCGGGACAGGGGTCCACTTCTATGGCTACACCTTC. Translating it yields CASSPGTGVHFYGYTF.

This clonotype was observed at least ten times. One end of the junction is discordant with germline, which a read error may explain. The chain has TRBV6-2 or TRBV6-3 and TRBJ2-2; D perhaps matches TRBD2 (5 bases). The CDR3 is 13 residues long. The germline V gene encodes CDR1 MNHEY and CDR2 SVGEGT. The CDR3 coding sequence is TGTGCCAGCAGTATATTTTGGACCGGGGAGCTGTCTTTT. Its translation is CASSIFWTGELSF.

This chain links TRBV28 with TRBJ1-2; the D gene is possibly TRBD1 (6 bases). The CDR3 runs 16 residues. Germline-derived CDR1 and CDR2 are MDHEN and SYDVKM. V lost 5 bases and J 7 bases, leaving 23 bases between the germline ends. CDR3: CASSEIRGAHGAGYTF. The CDR3 DNA sequence: TGTGCCAGCAGTGAAATCCGGGGGGCGCATGGAGCTGGCTACACCTTC.

This clonotype was observed once. The chain recombines TRBV12-3 or TRBV12-4 with TRBJ1-2; TRBD1 might be the D (5 bases). V lost 11 bases and J 3 bases, leaving 13 bases between the germline ends. The CDR3 spans 12 residues. CDR3 in DNA: TGTGCCTCCACTCGGGGGGACTATGGCTACACCTTC. Amino acids: CASTRGDYGYTF.

The chain is built from TRBV24-1 and TRBJ2-5; the match to TRBD1 covers 7 bases. Looked up from germline, CDR1 is KGHDR and CDR2 is SFDVKD. This CDR3 is built from 15 residues. V shed 1 base and J 5 bases; nucleotides not matched to a gene: 6. The CDR3 coding sequence is TGTGCCACCAGTGATTTACGGCAGGGGGAGGAGACCCAGTACTTC. Translated: CATSDLRQGEETQYF.

The chain is built from TRBV20-1 and TRBJ1-1; 7 bases line up with TRBD1. Unmatched junction bases numbered 8, after V lost 0 bases and J lost 4 bases. CDR3 length equals 15 residues. Germline V gene lookup returns CDR1 DFQATT and CDR2 SNEGSKA (reference sequence). This CDR3 is CSARDWGQLFTEAFF. The CDR3 nucleotides read TGCAGTGCTAGAGACTGGGGACAGCTTTTCACTGAAGCTTTCTTT.

The chain uses TRBV6-1 and TRBJ1-1; D is undetermined. Germline V CDR1 and CDR2: MNHNS, SASEGT. CDR3 length: 12 residues. V shed 2 bases and J shed 1 base, with 2 bases lying between them. The CDR3 coding sequence is TGTGCCAGCAGTGAATGGAACACTGAAGCTTTCTTT. Its protein is CASSEWNTEAFF.

This clonotype turned up a few times. The chain combines TRBV19 with TRBJ2-7, with 8 bases that match TRBD2. From germline, CDR1 is LNHDA and CDR2 SQIVND (reference sequence). The V segment lost 3 bases and the J segment 5 bases; nucleotides outside the gene matches: 6. The CDR3 extends over 14 amino acids. The CDR3 region is CASSIRLALHEQYF. The CDR3 bases are TGTGCCAGTAGTATTCGACTAGCGCTCCACGAGCAGTACTTC. Full variable domain (remainder filled in from reference TRBV19 and TRBJ2-7): DGGITQSPKYLFRKEGQNVTLSCEQNLNHDAMYWYRQDPGQGLRLIYYSQIVNDFQKGDIAEGYSVSREKKESFPLTVTSAQKNPTAFYLCASSIRLALHEQYFGPGTRLTVT.

This chain uses TRBV24-1 with TRBJ1-1, with a weak D call TRBD1 (6 bases). V lost 5 bases and J 8 bases, leaving 17 bases between the germline ends. The germline gives CDR1 KGHDR, CDR2 SFDVKD. The CDR3 is 14 amino acids. The CDR3 DNA reads TGTGCCACCAGTGGTCCCGACAGGCCTTGGGAAGCTTTCTTT. Protein product: CATSGPDRPWEAFF.

This clonotype was seen at least ten times. The chain has TRBV11-2 and TRBJ1-5; 7 bases are a match to TRBD1. CDR1 and CDR2 (germline): SGHAT, FQNNGV. With V trimmed by 5 bases and J by 5 bases, 9 bases remained unmatched. This CDR3 is built from 15 residues. CDR3 DNA sequence: TGTGCCAGCAGCCAGACAGGGCCTGCCGATCAGCCCCAGCATTTT. This codes for CASSQTGPADQPQHF.

This chain uses TRBV6-2 or TRBV6-3 with TRBJ1-5, with D perhaps TRBD1 (5 bases). Deletions cut 7 bases from V and 1 base from J, with 8 bases between. The V gene's germline CDR1 is MNHEY and CDR2 SVGEGT. This CDR3 contains 13 residues. The CDR3 loop is CASTWDSNQPQHF. CDR3 DNA: TGTGCCAGCACCTGGGACAGCAATCAGCCCCAGCATTTT.

This clonotype was seen just once. This rearrangement joins TRBV7-2 to TRBJ2-7; D might be TRBD1 (5 bases). The CDR3 length is 13 residues. Germline V CDR1 and CDR2: SGHTA, FQGNSA. Trimming stripped 5 bases from V and 3 bases from J, with 11 bases between. CDR3 nucleotide sequence: TGTGCCAGCAGCCGGACACCCCTCTACGAGCAGTACTTC. Protein: CASSRTPLYEQYF.

Many counts were recorded for this clonotype. V and J are TRBV11-2 and TRBJ1-1, with D unresolved. The CDR3 consists of 13 residues. V was cut by 1 base and J by 7 bases, with 10 bases left in between. The germline CDR1 and CDR2 sequences are SGHAT and FQNNGV. CDR3 nucleotides: TGTGCCAGCAGCTTAGTCAGCGCCGGTGAAGCTTTCTTT. Protein: CASSLVSAGEAFF.

V and J are TRBV28 and TRBJ1-1; a possible D gene is TRBD1 (6 bases). This CDR3 has 15 residues. Germline CDR1 MDHEN, CDR2 SYDVKM. V lost 2 bases to trimming and J lost 1 base, with 11 bases between them. The CDR3 nucleotides are TGTGCCAGCAGTTTACCCACAGGGTGGAACACTGAAGCTTTCTTT. As protein: CASSLPTGWNTEAFF.

The V gene is TRBV12-3 or TRBV12-4, the J gene TRBJ1-2; D gene uncertain. V lost 4 bases and J lost 4, with 13 bases in between. This CDR3 is built from 14 residues. CDR3 sequence (DNA): TGTGCCAGCAGTTACGACACGGAGATCTATGGCTACACCTTC. This translates into CASSYDTEIYGYTF.